This T cell receptor (beta chain) originates from a study of identifying expanded T cells in peripheral blood. Findings of the study overall: Clone count variance between approximately two-week samples rose with total template count.

Note on this clone: The antigen remains unidentified.

Data came from immunoSEQ multiplex PCR; TCRdb stores just in-frame clones and leaves some out. Of some 100,000 clones in the sample, around 85% are singletons; the top ten hold about 15%. Healthy donors had no documented immune events, such as infections, while sampled. The CDR3 spans 16 residues. Germline V lookup: CDR1 LNHDA, CDR2 SQIVND (reference sequence). J gave up 2 bases and V 4 bases, and 10 bases lay outside the gene matches. The chain recombines TRBV19 with TRBJ1-1; 7 bases match TRBD1. This TCR was sampled from a person aged 18 to 75 in good health. Sequencing used blood. Here the CDR3 DNA reads TGTGCCAGTAGTACCCTACAGGGGAGACAAAACACTGAAGCTTTCTTT. This translates into CASSTLQGRQNTEAFF.